The sequence of this T cell receptor (beta chain) was determined in a study of OX40 agonist ivuxolimab in advanced cancers. Whole-study findings and limits: CD4+ and CD8+ blood T cells expanded clonally by week 6 at 0.1 to 3.0 mg/kg.

This clone was recorded only once. Its specificity is unknown. Trimming removed 2 bases from V and 4 bases from J, with 17 bases in between. CDR3 length equals 16 residues. Germline V gene data show CDR1 as KGHSH and CDR2 as LQKENI. Blood specimens came from baseline, cycle 4 day 1, and cycle 7 day 1. The method was immunoSEQ multiplex PCR; TCRdb's version includes in-frame clones alone and lacks a portion of them. The table shows 65,000 to 85,000 clones, with about 89% occurring only once. The gene calls are TRBV18 and TRBJ2-5; maybe TRBD1 (6 bases). The receptor's source is an adult with an advanced solid tumor such as melanoma, head and neck, liver or kidney cancer. The specimen was CD4+ or CD8+ T cells sorted from blood, collected in a trial of the OX40 agonist ivuxolimab. The CDR3 spells CASSPRSALGGETQYF. The CDR3 DNA sequence: TGTGCCAGCTCACCAAGGTCGGCCTTAGGGGGAGAGACCCAGTACTTC.